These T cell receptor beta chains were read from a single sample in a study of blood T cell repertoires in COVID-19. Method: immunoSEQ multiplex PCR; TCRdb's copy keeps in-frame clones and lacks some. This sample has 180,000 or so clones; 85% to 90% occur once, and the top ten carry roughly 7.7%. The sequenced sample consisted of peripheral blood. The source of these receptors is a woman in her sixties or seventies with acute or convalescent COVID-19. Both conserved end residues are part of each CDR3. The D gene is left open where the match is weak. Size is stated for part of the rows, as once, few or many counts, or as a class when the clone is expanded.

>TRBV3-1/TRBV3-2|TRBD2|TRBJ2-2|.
CASSQGLAGSLGGELFF
TGTGCCAGCAGCCAGGGACTAGCGGGGAGTTTGGGCGGGGAGCTGTTTTTT
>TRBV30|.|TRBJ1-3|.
CAWSQGGNTIYF
TGTGCCTGGAGCCAGGGTGGAAACACCATATATTTT
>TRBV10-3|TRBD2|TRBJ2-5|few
CAISEGLAGGETQYF
TGTGCCATCAGTGAAGGACTAGCGGGAGGAGAGACCCAGTACTTC
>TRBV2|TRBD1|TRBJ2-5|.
CASGTGTGEETQYF
TGTGCCAGCGGGACAGGGACAGGGGAAGAGACCCAGTACTTC
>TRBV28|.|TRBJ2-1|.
CASSGRTASSYNEQFF
TGTGCCAGCAGTGGTCGGACAGCGAGCTCCTACAATGAGCAGTTCTTC
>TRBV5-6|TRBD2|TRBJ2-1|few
CASSPTTSGIYNEQFF
TGTGCCAGCAGCCCAACGACTAGCGGGATTTACAATGAGCAGTTCTTC
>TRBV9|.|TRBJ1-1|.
CASSPQGLTEAFF
TGTGCCAGCAGCCCCCAGGGACTCACTGAAGCTTTCTTT
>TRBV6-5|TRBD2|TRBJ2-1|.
CASSYRLSGILNEQFF
TGTGCCAGCAGTTACCGCCTTAGCGGGATCTTAAATGAGCAGTTCTTC
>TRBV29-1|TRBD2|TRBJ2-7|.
CSVEGSGSAEQYF
TGCAGCGTTGAGGGTAGCGGGAGCGCCGAGCAGTACTTC
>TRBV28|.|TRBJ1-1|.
CASTFTRQAEAFF
TGTGCCAGCACCTTTACCCGGCAGGCTGAAGCTTTCTTT
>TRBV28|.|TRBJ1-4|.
CASSSHRVEATNEKLFF
TGTGCCAGCAGTTCCCACAGGGTGGAAGCGACTAATGAAAAACTGTTTTTT
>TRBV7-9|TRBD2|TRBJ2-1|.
CASSFGTSGRKNEQFF
TGTGCCAGCAGCTTCGGGACTAGCGGGAGAAAGAATGAGCAGTTCTTC
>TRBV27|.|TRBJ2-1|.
CASSFQGSGNRWGNNEQFF
TGTGCCAGCAGTTTTCAGGGGTCGGGGAACCGGTGGGGTAACAATGAGCAGTTCTTC
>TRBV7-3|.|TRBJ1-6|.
CASSPSSSYNSPLHF
TGTGCCAGCAGTCCCTCTAGCTCCTATAATTCACCCCTCCACTTT
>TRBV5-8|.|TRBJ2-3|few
CASSYGGTVSTDTQYF
TGTGCCAGCAGCTACGGCGGGACGGTTAGCACAGATACGCAGTATTTT
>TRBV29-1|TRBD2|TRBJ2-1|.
CSVGLAGGSYNEQFF
TGCAGCGTGGGACTAGCGGGAGGCTCCTACAATGAGCAGTTCTTC
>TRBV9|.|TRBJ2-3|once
CASSRWGSEADTQYF
TGTGCCAGCAGCCGATGGGGATCGGAGGCAGATACGCAGTATTTT
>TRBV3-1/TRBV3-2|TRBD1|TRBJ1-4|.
CASSLRDRDRKLFF
TGTGCCAGCAGCCTCCGCGACCGGGACAGAAAACTGTTTTTT
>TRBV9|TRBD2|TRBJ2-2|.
CASSGLAGSSGELFF
TGTGCCAGCAGCGGACTAGCGGGGTCCTCCGGGGAGCTGTTTTTT
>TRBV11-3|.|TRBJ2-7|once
CASSSPSSYEQYF
TGTGCCAGCAGCTCTCCCTCCTCCTACGAGCAGTACTTC
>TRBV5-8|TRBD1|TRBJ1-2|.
CASSKGDRGANYGYTF
TGTGCCAGCAGCAAGGGGGACAGGGGTGCTAACTATGGCTACACCTTC
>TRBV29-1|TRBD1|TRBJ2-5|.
CSGLFSDRGRETQYF
TGCAGCGGACTGTTCTCAGACAGGGGAAGGGAGACCCAGTACTTC
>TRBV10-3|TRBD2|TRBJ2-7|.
CAISESSGRAPYEQYF
TGTGCCATCAGTGAGTCGAGCGGGAGGGCCCCATACGAGCAGTACTTC
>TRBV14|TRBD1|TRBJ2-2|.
CASRPMTGANTGELFF
TGTGCCAGCAGACCTATGACAGGGGCGAACACCGGGGAGCTGTTTTTT
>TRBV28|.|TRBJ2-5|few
CASSFREGPKYF
TGTGCCAGCAGTTTTCGTGAGGGTCCGAAGTACTTC
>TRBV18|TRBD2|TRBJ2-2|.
CASSRGLVNTGELFF
TGTGCCAGCTCCCGCGGACTAGTTAACACCGGGGAGCTGTTTTTT
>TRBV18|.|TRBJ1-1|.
CASSPQQLNTEAFF
TGTGCCAGCTCACCGCAACAGTTGAACACTGAAGCTTTCTTT
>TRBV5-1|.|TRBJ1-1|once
CASSLGEGRIPEAFF
TGCGCCAGCAGCTTGGGTGAGGGTCGGATACCTGAAGCTTTCTTT
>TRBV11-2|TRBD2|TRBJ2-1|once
CASSPGTSGYNEQFF
TGTGCCAGCAGCCCTGGGACTAGCGGTTACAATGAGCAGTTCTTC
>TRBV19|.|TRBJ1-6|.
CATSTVSVNSPLHF
TGTGCCACCTCGACAGTCTCTGTTAATTCACCCCTCCACTTT
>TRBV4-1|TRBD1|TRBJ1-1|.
CASSPETGRGNTEAFF
TGCGCCAGCAGCCCAGAGACAGGGAGAGGCAACACTGAAGCTTTCTTT
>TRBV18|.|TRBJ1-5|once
CASSPQGSNQPQHF
TGTGCCAGCTCACCTCAGGGTAGCAATCAGCCCCAGCATTTT
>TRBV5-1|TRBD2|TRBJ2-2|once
CASSLPGGIANTGELFF
TGCGCCAGCAGCTTGCCGGGAGGGATCGCGAACACCGGGGAGCTGTTTTTT
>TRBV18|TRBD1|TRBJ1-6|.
CASSWDRISPLHF
TGTGCCAGCTCATGGGACAGGATCTCACCCCTCCACTTT
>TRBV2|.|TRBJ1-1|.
CASSEVKGGGTEAFF
TGTGCCAGCAGTGAAGTAAAAGGAGGTGGCACTGAAGCTTTCTTT
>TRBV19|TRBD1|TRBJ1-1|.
CASTNHRGVSEAFF
TGTGCCAGTACCAACCACAGGGGCGTAAGTGAAGCTTTCTTT
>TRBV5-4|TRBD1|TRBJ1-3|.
CASSSTGWGNTIYF
TGTGCCAGCAGCTCGACAGGGTGGGGAAACACCATATATTTT
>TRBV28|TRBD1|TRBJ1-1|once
CASSPAGQMNTEAFF
TGTGCCAGCAGTCCGGCGGGACAGATGAACACTGAAGCTTTCTTT
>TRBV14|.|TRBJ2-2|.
CASSQDLGGGAGELFF
TGTGCCAGCAGCCAAGATCTAGGTGGAGGGGCCGGGGAGCTGTTTTTT
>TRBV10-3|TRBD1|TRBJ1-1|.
CAISGGTGGMNTEAFF
TGTGCCATCAGTGGGGGGACAGGAGGCATGAACACTGAAGCTTTCTTT
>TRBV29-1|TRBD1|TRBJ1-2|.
CSIDRDRVHTF
TGCAGCATAGACCGGGACAGGGTTCACACCTTC
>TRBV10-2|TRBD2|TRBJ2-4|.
CASSDSGLAKNIQYF
TGCGCCAGCAGCGATAGCGGGTTAGCCAAAAACATTCAGTACTTC
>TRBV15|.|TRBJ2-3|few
CATSTLGQTTDTQYF
TGTGCCACCAGCACCCTCGGACAGACCACAGATACGCAGTATTTT
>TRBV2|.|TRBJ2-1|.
CASTPYEGEQFF
TGTGCCAGCACCCCTTATGAGGGTGAGCAGTTCTTC
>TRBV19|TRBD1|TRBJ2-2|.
CASSIVTGWDTGELFF
TGTGCCAGTAGTATAGTGACAGGGTGGGACACCGGGGAGCTGTTTTTT
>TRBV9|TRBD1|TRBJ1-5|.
CASSGGQGKQPQHF
TGTGCCAGCAGCGGGGGACAGGGCAAACAGCCCCAGCATTTT
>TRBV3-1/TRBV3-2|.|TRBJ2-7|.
CASSHPSSYEQYF
TGTGCCAGCAGCCATCCCTCCTCCTACGAGCAGTACTTC
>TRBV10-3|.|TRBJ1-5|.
CAISEMVADQPQHF
TGTGCCATCAGTGAGATGGTGGCAGATCAGCCCCAGCATTTT
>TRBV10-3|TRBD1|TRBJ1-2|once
CAISGGDRRNTNYGYTF
TGTGCCATCAGTGGCGGGGACAGACGCAACACCAACTATGGCTACACCTTC
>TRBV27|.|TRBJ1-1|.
CASSPLSGSAEAFF
TGTGCCAGCAGTCCCCTTTCGGGGAGCGCTGAAGCTTTCTTT